This is a list of T cell receptor beta chains from one sample in a study of identical twins. TCRdb used MiXCR to reprocess the 5' RACE reads, holding one entry per CDR3 protein. The table lists roughly 240,000 distinct CDR3 sequences, roughly 7% of them singletons. This same sample was also part of a study on yellow fever vaccine responses in identical twins.

The source material was memory (CD45RO+) T cells sorted from blood. Source of these receptors: a woman aged 18-35 years in good health. CDR3s include the opening cysteine and the closing phenylalanine or tryptophan. D genes are given only for firm matches. The size field is filled for only some rows; it gives once, few, many or a size class.

abundance | j_gene | d_gene | v_gene | CDR3aa | CDR3nt
NA | TRBJ2-3 | TRBD2 | TRBV7-8 | CASSLVRLAGRADTQYF | TGTGCCAGCAGCTTAGTTCGTCTAGCGGGTAGGGCAGATACGCAGTATTTT
many | TRBJ2-1 | TRBD2 | TRBV12-5 | CASGLRTSDAYNEQFF | TGTGCTAGTGGTCTCAGGACTAGCGACGCCTACAATGAGCAGTTCTTC
once | TRBJ2-5 | TRBD2 | TRBV20-1 | CSAQPTSGYQETQYF | TGCAGTGCTCAACCGACTAGCGGGTACCAAGAGACCCAGTACTTC
NA | TRBJ2-3 | NA | TRBV5-1 | CASSLGGLRGDTQYF | TGCGCCAGCAGCTTGGGGGGCCTAAGGGGAGATACGCAGTATTTT
many | TRBJ2-3 | TRBD2 | TRBV20-1 | CSARDLSGRAATDTQYF | TGCAGTGCTAGAGATCTAAGCGGGAGGGCTGCCACAGATACGCAGTATTTT
many | TRBJ2-7 | NA | TRBV7-6 | CASSSLGYEQYF | TGTGCCAGCAGCAGCCTCGGGTACGAGCAGTACTTC
NA | TRBJ2-2 | TRBD2 | TRBV5-5 | CASSWGLAGSTGELFF | TGTGCCAGCAGCTGGGGACTAGCGGGGAGTACCGGGGAGCTGTTTTTT
few | TRBJ2-3 | TRBD2 | TRBV6-5 | CASSYSRPAGFRDTQYF | TGTGCCAGCAGTTACTCCAGACCAGCGGGGTTCAGGGATACGCAGTATTTT
NA | TRBJ2-6 | NA | TRBV19 | CASSINFGIVLTF | TGTGCCAGTAGTATAAACTTCGGAATCGTCCTGACTTTC
many | TRBJ2-5 | NA | TRBV5-1 | CASSIGSQGAGETQYF | TGCGCCAGCAGCATCGGATCACAGGGAGCGGGAGAGACCCAGTACTTC
few | TRBJ1-4 | TRBD1 | TRBV2 | CATGGQGVEKLFF | TGTGCCACCGGGGGACAGGGGGTTGAAAAACTGTTTTTT
many | TRBJ1-1 | NA | TRBV29-1 | CSVNSVMNTEAFF | TGCAGCGTTAACAGTGTAATGAACACTGAAGCTTTCTTT
NA | TRBJ2-3 | TRBD1 | TRBV5-1 | CASSLAATGTGRFTQYF | TGCGCCAGCAGCTTGGCAGCTACCGGGACAGGAAGATTTACGCAGTATTTT
few | TRBJ1-1 | NA | TRBV10-3 | CAISESNTMNTEAFF | TGTGCCATCAGTGAGTCCAACACTATGAACACTGAAGCTTTCTTT
few | TRBJ2-2 | TRBD2 | TRBV2 | CASRVTAGVTGELFF | TGTGCCAGCAGGGTGACGGCGGGAGTTACCGGGGAGCTGTTTTTT
many | TRBJ2-5 | NA | TRBV14 | CASSRIGGGHQETQYF | TGTGCCAGCAGCCGCATTGGAGGAGGTCACCAAGAGACCCAGTACTTC
many | TRBJ1-1 | NA | TRBV18 | CASSPTERGTEAFF | TGTGCCAGCTCACCTACGGAGCGGGGCACTGAAGCTTTCTTT
NA | TRBJ2-2 | NA | TRBV5-1 | CASSSGADTGELFF | TGCGCCAGCAGCTCAGGGGCAGACACCGGGGAGCTGTTTTTT
many | TRBJ1-2 | NA | TRBV2 | CASSAWGEQEKPNYGYTF | TGTGCCAGCAGTGCGTGGGGTGAACAGGAAAAACCTAACTATGGCTACACCTTC
few | TRBJ2-1 | NA | TRBV7-2 | CASSPFKGLEQFF | TGTGCCAGCAGCCCTTTTAAGGGGCTCGAGCAGTTCTTC
few | TRBJ2-2 | TRBD1 | TRBV5-1 | CASSFGLGQGLSTGELFF | TGCGCCAGCAGCTTTGGGCTGGGACAGGGACTATCCACCGGGGAGCTGTTTTTT
NA | TRBJ2-5 | TRBD2 | TRBV24-1 | CATSDSGTSGSETQYF | TGTGCCACCAGTGATTCAGGGACTAGCGGGTCGGAGACCCAGTACTTC
many | TRBJ2-2 | TRBD1 | TRBV7-8 | CASSLRQGVNTGELFF | TGTGCCAGCAGCTTAAGACAGGGGGTAAACACCGGGGAGCTGTTTTTT
NA | TRBJ1-2 | NA | TRBV20-1 | CSARSGEKNYGYTF | TGCAGTGCTAGGTCAGGGGAAAAAAACTATGGCTACACCTTC
few | TRBJ1-3 | TRBD1 | TRBV6-1 | CASSRQGSTGNTIYF | TGTGCCAGCAGTAGACAGGGATCAACTGGAAACACCATATATTTT
NA | TRBJ2-2 | TRBD2 | TRBV12-3/TRBV12-4 | CACSLALQSSGSTGELFF | TGTGCCTGCAGTTTAGCGCTGCAGTCGAGCGGGAGTACCGGGGAGCTGTTTTTT
many | TRBJ1-4 | TRBD1 | TRBV28 | CATRPDRGQIGKLFF | TGTGCCACCAGACCCGACAGGGGGCAGATCGGAAAACTGTTTTTT
many | TRBJ1-6 | NA | TRBV2 | CASREGLRRYNSPLHF | TGTGCCAGCAGGGAGGGCCTACGGAGGTATAATTCACCCCTCCACTTT
many | TRBJ1-1 | TRBD1 | TRBV6-1 | CASSPTGVNTEAFF | TGTGCCAGCAGTCCCACAGGGGTGAACACTGAAGCTTTCTTT
many | TRBJ1-6 | NA | TRBV11-2 | CASSLTGMDSPLHF | TGTGCCAGCAGCTTAACAGGGATGGATTCACCCCTCCACTTT
few | TRBJ2-5 | NA | TRBV4-1 | CASSQGLTGGTQETQYF | TGCGCCAGCAGCCAAGGGCTGACAGGCGGTACTCAAGAGACCCAGTACTTC
NA | TRBJ2-5 | TRBD1 | TRBV12-3/TRBV12-4 | CASSWGQPPVIQETQYF | TGTGCCAGCAGTTGGGGACAGCCCCCGGTCATACAAGAGACCCAGTACTTC
NA | TRBJ1-1 | NA | TRBV6-5 | CASSYQGIRAEAFF | TGTGCCAGCAGTTACCAGGGGATTCGGGCTGAAGCTTTCTTT
NA | TRBJ2-5 | NA | TRBV20-1 | CSARGRGPQETQYF | TGCAGTGCTAGGGGAAGGGGCCCGCAAGAGACCCAGTACTTC
few | TRBJ2-1 | TRBD2 | TRBV2 | CASIGLAGDNEQFF | TGTGCCAGCATAGGTCTAGCGGGGGACAATGAGCAGTTCTTC
few | TRBJ2-1 | NA | TRBV20-1 | CSARSPRGLSYNEQFF | TGCAGTGCTAGATCTCCCCGTGGACTATCCTACAATGAGCAGTTCTTC
NA | TRBJ1-6 | TRBD1 | TRBV7-6 | CASSPRTGGFSPLHF | TGTGCCAGCAGCCCCCGGACAGGGGGCTTTTCACCCCTCCACTTT
few | TRBJ2-2 | NA | TRBV3-1 | CASRRLTGELFF | TGTGCCAGCAGGCGGTTAACCGGGGAGCTGTTTTTT
many | TRBJ2-1 | TRBD2 | TRBV4-2 | CASSPEAGTGEQFF | TGTGCCAGCAGCCCGGAAGCGGGGACCGGTGAGCAGTTCTTC
NA | TRBJ2-3 | NA | TRBV7-9 | CASSLGSTTDTQYF | TGTGCCAGCAGCTTAGGATCCACTACAGATACGCAGTATTTT
many | TRBJ2-5 | NA | TRBV29-1 | CSVGSTSETQYF | TGCAGCGTTGGTTCAACGTCGGAGACCCAGTACTTC
many | TRBJ2-5 | NA | TRBV29-1 | CSVEVGQPWETQYF | TGCAGCGTTGAAGTCGGACAACCATGGGAGACCCAGTACTTC
many | TRBJ2-1 | NA | TRBV5-1 | CASSTGQNNEQFF | TGCGCCAGCAGCACCGGACAGAACAATGAGCAGTTCTTC
few | TRBJ2-3 | NA | TRBV15 | CATSRPISTDTQYF | TGTGCCACCAGCAGACCTATTAGCACAGATACGCAGTATTTT
few | TRBJ2-7 | NA | TRBV9 | CASSVGGSGDDEQYF | TGTGCCAGCAGCGTAGGGGGTAGCGGAGACGACGAGCAGTACTTC
few | TRBJ2-1 | NA | TRBV5-8 | CASLHTRISYNEQFF | TGTGCCAGCCTCCACACCAGGATCTCCTACAATGAGCAGTTCTTC
few | TRBJ2-2 | NA | TRBV12-5 | CASVRERTGELFF | TGTGCTAGTGTTCGGGAGCGGACCGGGGAGCTGTTTTTT
few | TRBJ2-2 | NA | TRBV15 | CATSLLANTGELFF | TGTGCCACCAGCCTACTCGCTAACACCGGGGAGCTGTTTTTT
many | TRBJ1-1 | NA | TRBV28 | CASSLSPGMGTEAFF | TGTGCCAGCAGTTTATCGCCAGGGATGGGCACTGAAGCTTTCTTT
many | TRBJ1-1 | NA | TRBV20-1 | CSARIRGHFMNTEAFF | TGCAGTGCTAGAATCAGGGGCCACTTCATGAACACTGAAGCTTTCTTT
many | TRBJ2-3 | NA | TRBV12-3/TRBV12-4 | CASSFGGRSDTQYF | TGTGCCAGCAGTTTTGGGGGAAGGTCAGATACGCAGTATTTT
many | TRBJ2-1 | TRBD2 | TRBV10-3 | CAISKILAGRNNEQFF | TGTGCCATCAGTAAAATACTAGCGGGTAGGAACAATGAGCAGTTCTTC
many | TRBJ2-3 | TRBD1 | TRBV7-9 | CASSSGTGSQADTQYF | TGTGCCAGCAGCTCAGGGACAGGGTCACAAGCAGATACGCAGTATTTT
few | TRBJ2-3 | NA | TRBV9 | CASSVAMFPGDTQYF | TGTGCCAGCAGCGTAGCTATGTTCCCCGGAGATACGCAGTATTTT
many | TRBJ1-3 | NA | TRBV4-1 | CASSQDRQVGSGNTIYF | TGCGCCAGCAGCCAAGATCGACAGGTCGGCTCTGGAAACACCATATATTTT
many | TRBJ2-2 | NA | TRBV12-3/TRBV12-4 | CASRGRRAHTGELFF | TGTGCCAGCAGAGGGCGAAGGGCGCACACCGGGGAGCTGTTTTTT
NA | TRBJ1-1 | TRBD1 | TRBV3-1 | CASSARTGNTEAFF | TGTGCCAGCAGCGCTCGGACAGGGAACACTGAAGCTTTCTTT
NA | TRBJ2-1 | TRBD1 | TRBV20-1 | CSAQPGQGSRVNEQFF | TGCAGTGCACAACCGGGACAGGGATCGCGGGTCAATGAGCAGTTCTTC